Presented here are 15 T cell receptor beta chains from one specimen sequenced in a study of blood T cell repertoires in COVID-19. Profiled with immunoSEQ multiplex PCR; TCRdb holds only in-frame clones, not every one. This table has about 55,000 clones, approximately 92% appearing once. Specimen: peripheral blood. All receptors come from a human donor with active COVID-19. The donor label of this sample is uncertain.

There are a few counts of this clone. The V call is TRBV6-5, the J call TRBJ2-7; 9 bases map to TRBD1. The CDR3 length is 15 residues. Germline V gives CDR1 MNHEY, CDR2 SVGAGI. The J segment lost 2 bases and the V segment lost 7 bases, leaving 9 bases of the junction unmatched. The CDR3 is CASTRQGGAPYEQYF. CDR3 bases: TGTGCCAGCACCAGACAGGGGGGTGCCCCCTACGAGCAGTACTTC.

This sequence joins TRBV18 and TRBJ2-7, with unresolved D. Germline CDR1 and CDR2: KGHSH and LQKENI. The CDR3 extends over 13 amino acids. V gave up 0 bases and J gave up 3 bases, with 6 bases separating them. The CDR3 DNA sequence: TGTGCCAGCTCACCACCAGAGAACTACGAGCAGTACGTC. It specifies CASSPPENYEQYV.

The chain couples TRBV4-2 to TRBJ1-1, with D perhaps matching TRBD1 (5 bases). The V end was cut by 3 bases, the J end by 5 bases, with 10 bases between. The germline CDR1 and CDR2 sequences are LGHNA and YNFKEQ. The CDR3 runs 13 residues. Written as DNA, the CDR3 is TGTGCCAGCAGCCAGGGGAGGGGAACTGAAGCTTTCTTT. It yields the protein CASSQGRGTEAFF.

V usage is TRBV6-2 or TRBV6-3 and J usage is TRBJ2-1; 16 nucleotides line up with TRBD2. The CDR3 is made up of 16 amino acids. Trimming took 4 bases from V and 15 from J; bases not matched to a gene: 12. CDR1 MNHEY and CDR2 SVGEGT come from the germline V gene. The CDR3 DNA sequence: TGTGCCAGCAGTTCCTATGGGACTAGCGGGGGGGCCGACGTGTTCTTC. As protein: CASSSYGTSGGADVFF.

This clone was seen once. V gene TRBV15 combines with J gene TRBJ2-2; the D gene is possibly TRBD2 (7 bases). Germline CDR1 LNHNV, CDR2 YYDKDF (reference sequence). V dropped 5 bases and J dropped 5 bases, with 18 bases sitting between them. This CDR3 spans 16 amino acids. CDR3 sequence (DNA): TGTGCCACCAGCTTGTCGGGGGGCATTGGGACCGGGGAGCTGTTTTTT. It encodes CATSLSGGIGTGELFF. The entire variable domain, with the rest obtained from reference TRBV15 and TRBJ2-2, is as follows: DAMVIQNPRYQVTQFGKPVTLSCSQTLNHNVMYWYQQKSSQAPKLLFHYYDKDFNNEADTPDNFQSRRPNTSFCFLDIRSPGLGDTAMYLCATSLSGGIGTGELFFGEGSRLTVL.

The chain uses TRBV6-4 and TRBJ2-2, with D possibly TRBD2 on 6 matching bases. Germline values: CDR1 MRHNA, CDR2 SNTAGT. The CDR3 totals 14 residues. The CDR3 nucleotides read TGTGCAAGCCGGGAGCTAACTCACACCGGGGAGCTGTTTTTT. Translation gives CASRELTHTGELFF.

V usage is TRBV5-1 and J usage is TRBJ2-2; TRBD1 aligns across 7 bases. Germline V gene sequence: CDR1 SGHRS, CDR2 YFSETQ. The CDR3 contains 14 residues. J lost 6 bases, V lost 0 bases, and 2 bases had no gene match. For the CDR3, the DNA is TGCGCCAGCAGCTTGGAGACAGGGTCCGGGGAGCTGTTTTTT. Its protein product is CASSLETGSGELFF.

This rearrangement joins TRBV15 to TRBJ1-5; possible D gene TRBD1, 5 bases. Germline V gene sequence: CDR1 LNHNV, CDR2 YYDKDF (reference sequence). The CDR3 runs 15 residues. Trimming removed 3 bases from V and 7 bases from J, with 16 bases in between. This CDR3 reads CATSRWTSRWQPQHF. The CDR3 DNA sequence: TGTGCCACCAGCAGGTGGACATCCCGATGGCAGCCCCAGCATTTT.

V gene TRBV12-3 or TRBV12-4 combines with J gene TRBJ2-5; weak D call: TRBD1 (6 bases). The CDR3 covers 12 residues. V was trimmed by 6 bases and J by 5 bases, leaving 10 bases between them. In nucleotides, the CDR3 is TGTGCCAGCAGCTCACAGGGTGAGACCCAGTACTTC. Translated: CASSSQGETQYF.

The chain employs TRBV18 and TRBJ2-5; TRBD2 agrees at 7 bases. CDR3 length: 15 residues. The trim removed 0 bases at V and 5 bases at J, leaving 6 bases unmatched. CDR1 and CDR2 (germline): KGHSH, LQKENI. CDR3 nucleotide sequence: TGTGCCAGCTCACCACCGGGAGGGACCAGGGAGACCCAGTACTTC. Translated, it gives CASSPPGGTRETQYF.

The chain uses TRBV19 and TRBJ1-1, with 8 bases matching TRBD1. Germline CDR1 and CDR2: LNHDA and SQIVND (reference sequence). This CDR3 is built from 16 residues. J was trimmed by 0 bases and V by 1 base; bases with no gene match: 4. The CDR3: CASSIVGDRMNTEAFF. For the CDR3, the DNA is TGTGCCAGTAGTATAGTTGGGGACAGGATGAACACTGAAGCTTTCTTT.

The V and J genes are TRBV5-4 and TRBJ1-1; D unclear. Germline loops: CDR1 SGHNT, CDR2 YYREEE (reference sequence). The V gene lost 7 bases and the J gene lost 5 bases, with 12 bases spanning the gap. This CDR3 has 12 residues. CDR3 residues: CASGRGGTEAFF. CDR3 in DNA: TGTGCCAGCGGGAGAGGAGGGACTGAAGCTTTCTTT.

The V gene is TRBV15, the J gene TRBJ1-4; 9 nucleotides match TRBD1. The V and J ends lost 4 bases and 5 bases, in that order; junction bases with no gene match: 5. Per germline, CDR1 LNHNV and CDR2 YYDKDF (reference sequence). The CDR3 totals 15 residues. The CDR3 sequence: CATSTSGTGNEKLFF. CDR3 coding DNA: TGTGCCACCAGCACTTCCGGGACAGGGAATGAAAAACTGTTTTTT.

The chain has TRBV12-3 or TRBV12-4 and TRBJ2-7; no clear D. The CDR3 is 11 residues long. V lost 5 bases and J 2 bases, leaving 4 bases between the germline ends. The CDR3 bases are TGTGCCAGCAGTCGGGCCTACGAGCAGTACTTC. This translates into CASSRAYEQYF.

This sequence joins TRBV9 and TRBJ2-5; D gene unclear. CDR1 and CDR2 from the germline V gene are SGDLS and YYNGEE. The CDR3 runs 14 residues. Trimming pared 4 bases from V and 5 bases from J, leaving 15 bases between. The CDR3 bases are TGTGCCAGCAGCCCTCCCGAGAGGCAGGAGACCCAGTACTTC. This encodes CASSPPERQETQYF.